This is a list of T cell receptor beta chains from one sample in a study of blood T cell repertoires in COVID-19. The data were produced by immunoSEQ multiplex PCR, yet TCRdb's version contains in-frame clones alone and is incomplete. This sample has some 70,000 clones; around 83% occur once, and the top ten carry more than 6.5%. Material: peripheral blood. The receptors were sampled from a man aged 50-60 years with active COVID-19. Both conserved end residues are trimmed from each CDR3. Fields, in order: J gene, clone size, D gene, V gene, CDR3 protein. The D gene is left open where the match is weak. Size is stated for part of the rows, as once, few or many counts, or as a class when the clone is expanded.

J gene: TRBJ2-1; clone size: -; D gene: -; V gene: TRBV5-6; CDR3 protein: ASSYSAGLSYNEQF
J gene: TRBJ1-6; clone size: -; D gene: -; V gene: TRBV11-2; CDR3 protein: ASSPYRGQLSSYNSPLH
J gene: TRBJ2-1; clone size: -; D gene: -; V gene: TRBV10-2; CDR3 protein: AARTNGNNEQF
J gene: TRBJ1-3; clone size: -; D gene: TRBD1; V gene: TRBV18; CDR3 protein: ATRQGDGNTIY
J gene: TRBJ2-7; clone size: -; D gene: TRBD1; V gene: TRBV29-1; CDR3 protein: SVVVWDRAVHEQY
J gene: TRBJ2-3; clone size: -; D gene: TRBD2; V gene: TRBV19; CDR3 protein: ASSDRRGGRAFTQY
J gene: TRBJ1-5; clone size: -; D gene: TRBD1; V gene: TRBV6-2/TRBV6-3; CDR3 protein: ASSAGTANQPQH
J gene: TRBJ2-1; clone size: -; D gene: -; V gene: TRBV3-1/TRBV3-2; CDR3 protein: ASSQERREEGEQF
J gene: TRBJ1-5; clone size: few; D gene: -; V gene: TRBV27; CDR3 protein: ASSQDRNQPQH
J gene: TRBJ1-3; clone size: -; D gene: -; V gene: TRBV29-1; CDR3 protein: SVDSRGALGNTIY
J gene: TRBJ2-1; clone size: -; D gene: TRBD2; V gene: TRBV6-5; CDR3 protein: ASRTSGSIYEQF
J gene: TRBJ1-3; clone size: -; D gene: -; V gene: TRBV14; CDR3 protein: ASSPSGNTIY
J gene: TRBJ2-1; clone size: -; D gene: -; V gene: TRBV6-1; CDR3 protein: ASSDLFYSLGNEQF
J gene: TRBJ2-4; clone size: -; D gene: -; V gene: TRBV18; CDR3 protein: ASSQRQVPVAKNIQY
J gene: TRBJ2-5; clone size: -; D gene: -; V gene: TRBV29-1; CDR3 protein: SVERSGKETQY
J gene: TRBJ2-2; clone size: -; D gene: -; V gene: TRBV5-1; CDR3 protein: ASSLFGVNTGELF
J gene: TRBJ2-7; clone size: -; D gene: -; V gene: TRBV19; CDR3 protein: ASSPREGGVYEQY
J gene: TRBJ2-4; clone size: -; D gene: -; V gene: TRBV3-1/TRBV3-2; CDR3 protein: ASSQEWALGNSKNIQY
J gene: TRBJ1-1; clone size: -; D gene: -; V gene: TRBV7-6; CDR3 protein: ASSPGSSLMNTEAF
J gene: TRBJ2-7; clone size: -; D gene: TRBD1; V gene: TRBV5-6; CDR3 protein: ASSEGTGYEQY
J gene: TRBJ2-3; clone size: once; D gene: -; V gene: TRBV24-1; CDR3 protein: ATKGTISTDTQY
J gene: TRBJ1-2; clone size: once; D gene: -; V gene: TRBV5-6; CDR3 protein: ASSLGQNYGYT
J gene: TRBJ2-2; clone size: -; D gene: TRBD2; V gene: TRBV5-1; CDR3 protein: ASSFRLAGNTGELF
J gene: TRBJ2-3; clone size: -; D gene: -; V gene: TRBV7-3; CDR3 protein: ASSPSRGVTDTQY
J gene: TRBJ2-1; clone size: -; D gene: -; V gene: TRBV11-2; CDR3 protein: ASSPRLGAIYNEQF
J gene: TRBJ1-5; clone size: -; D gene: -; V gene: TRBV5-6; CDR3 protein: ASSLYEGAWGQPQH
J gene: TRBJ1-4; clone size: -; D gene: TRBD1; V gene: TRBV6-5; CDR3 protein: ASSSDPTGAAWELF
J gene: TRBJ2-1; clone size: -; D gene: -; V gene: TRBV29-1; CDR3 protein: SVARGNEINEQF
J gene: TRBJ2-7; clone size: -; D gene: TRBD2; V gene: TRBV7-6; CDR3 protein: ASSPLAGLSYEQY
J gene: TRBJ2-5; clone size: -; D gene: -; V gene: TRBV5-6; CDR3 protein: ASSLGSVRRQTQY
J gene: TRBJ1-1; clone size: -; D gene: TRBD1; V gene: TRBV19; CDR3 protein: ASSIRDRNTEAF
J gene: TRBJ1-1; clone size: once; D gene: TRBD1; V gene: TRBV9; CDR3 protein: ASSESTGTQAF
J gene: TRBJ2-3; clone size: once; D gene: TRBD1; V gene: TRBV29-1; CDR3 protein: SALDREFDTQY
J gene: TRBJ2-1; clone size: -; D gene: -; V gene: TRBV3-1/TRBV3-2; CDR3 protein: ASSQGTAEQF
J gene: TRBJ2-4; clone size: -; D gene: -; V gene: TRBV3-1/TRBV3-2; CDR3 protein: ASSQVTGPGIQY
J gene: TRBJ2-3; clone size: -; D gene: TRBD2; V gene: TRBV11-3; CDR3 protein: ASREVLAGEADTQY
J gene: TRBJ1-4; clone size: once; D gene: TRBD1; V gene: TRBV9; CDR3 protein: ASSVTPGGTYEKLF
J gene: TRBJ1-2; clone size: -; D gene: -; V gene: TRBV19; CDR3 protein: ASSMGGTKRGYGYT
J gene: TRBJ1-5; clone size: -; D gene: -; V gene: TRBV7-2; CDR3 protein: ASSSYYSNQPQH
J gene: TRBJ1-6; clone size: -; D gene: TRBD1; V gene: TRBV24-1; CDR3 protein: ATSAGQGNSPLH
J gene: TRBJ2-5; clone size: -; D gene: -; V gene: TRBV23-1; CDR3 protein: ASSQSPTGWETQY
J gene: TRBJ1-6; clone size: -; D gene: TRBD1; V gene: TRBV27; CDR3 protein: ASSKGQVNSPLH
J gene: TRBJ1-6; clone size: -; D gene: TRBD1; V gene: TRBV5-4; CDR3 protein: ASSSKGAPPNSPLH
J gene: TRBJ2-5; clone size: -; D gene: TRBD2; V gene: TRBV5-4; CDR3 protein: ASSLDSGGAGETQY
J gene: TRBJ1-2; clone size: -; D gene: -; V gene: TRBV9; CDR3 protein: ASSVGEFSWGYT